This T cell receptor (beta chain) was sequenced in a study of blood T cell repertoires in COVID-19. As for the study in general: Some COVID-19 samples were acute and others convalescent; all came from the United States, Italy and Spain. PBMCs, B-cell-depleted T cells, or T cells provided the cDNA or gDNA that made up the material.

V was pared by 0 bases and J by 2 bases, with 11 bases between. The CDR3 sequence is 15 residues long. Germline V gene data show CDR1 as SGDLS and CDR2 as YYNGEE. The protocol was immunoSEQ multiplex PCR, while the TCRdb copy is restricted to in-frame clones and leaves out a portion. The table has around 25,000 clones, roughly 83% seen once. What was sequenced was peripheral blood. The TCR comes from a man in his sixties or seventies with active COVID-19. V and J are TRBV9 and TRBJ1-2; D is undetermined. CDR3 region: CASSVGAAPNYGYTF. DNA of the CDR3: TGTGCCAGCAGCGTAGGCGCTGCTCCCAACTATGGCTACACCTTC.